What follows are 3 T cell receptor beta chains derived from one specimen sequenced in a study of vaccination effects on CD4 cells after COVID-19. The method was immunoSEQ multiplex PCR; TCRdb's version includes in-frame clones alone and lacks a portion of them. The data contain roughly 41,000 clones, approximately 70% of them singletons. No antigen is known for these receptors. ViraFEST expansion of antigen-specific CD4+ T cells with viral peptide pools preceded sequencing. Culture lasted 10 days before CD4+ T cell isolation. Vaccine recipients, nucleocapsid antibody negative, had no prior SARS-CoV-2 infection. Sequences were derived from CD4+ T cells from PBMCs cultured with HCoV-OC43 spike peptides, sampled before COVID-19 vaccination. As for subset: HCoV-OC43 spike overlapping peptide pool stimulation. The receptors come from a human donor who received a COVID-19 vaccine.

CDR3 sequence (DNA): TGTGCTAGTGGTTTACAATACGGGCCTGGATCGAGAGTTTTCTTT. Translated: CASGLQYGPGSRVFF. V is TRBV12-5 and J is TRBJ1-1; D not resolved. Trimming removed 3 bases at V and 13 bases at J, with 24 bases between. The germline V gene has CDR1 LGHNT and CDR2 FRNRAP. The CDR3 spans 15 residues.

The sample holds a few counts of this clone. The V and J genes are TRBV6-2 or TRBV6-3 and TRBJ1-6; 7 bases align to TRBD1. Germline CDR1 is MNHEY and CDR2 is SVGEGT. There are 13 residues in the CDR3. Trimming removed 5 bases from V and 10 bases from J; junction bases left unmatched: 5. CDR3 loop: CASSAGDRSPLHF. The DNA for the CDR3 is TGTGCCAGCAGTGCAGGGGACAGATCACCCCTCCACTTT.

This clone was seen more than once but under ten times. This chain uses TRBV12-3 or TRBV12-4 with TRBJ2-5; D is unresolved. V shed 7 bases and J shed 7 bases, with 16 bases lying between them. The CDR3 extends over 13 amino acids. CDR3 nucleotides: TGTGCCAGCACCAGTTTGCATCGCCGGACCCAGTACTTC. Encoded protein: CASTSLHRRTQYF.